Sequencing of this T cell receptor (beta chain) was carried out in a study of blood T cells in healthy people across ages. In its sample, this clonotype was seen a few times. The antigen remains unidentified. General study findings and limits: Relative to aged donors, long-lived donors carried more naive CD4+ cells and displayed higher diversity.

Then a second PCR, running about 6 to 12 cycles, was carried out with a sample-barcoded 5' primer and a J-beta primer mix. A template-switch adaptor containing 12 random nucleotides labeled each cDNA molecule. TCRdb fed the 5' RACE reads into MiXCR, producing one record per CDR3 protein. The sample records hundreds of thousands of distinct CDR3 sequences, 20% to 25% being singletons. The junction had 8 bases not matched to a gene; V was cut back by 0 bases and J by 3 bases. The CDR3 sequence is 16 residues long. Germline V gives CDR1 DFQATT, CDR2 SNEGSKA (reference sequence). These data also formed part of another study, on T cells of mothers and their children.

Material for sequencing was blood. The clonotype was recovered from a boy aged 5-17 years in good health. V and J are TRBV20-1 and TRBJ2-3; 8 bases are a match to TRBD1. As DNA, the CDR3 is TGCAGTGCTAGAGATGTCGCAGGGGGCGCGACAGATACGCAGTATTTT. It translates to CSARDVAGGATDTQYF.